This T cell receptor (beta chain) was recorded in a study of blood T cell repertoires in COVID-19. For the study at large: Material from acute and convalescent COVID-19 was sourced from the United States, Italy and Spain. Sources were T cells, B-cell-depleted T cells, or PBMCs; the material itself was cDNA or gDNA.

In the authors' workflow: Amplification from reference gene primers served as the basis for estimated nucleated cell counts. Profiled with immunoSEQ multiplex PCR; TCRdb holds only in-frame clones, not every one. The V and J calls and the clone size are those of that table, but D and trimming were determined from the DNA. This sample has 170,000 or so clones; around 86% occur once, and the top ten carry around 8%. CDR1 is SGHDT and CDR2 is YYEEEE in the germline V gene. V dropped 0 bases and J dropped 2 bases, with 6 bases sitting between them. The CDR3 has 13 amino acids. With regard to this clone: The same CDR3 can be traced to other DNA sequences in this sample.

Patients of the Seattle cohort, enrolled during active infection, were followed longitudinally. The rearrangement joins TRBV5-6 to TRBJ2-7; D remains ambiguous. The specimen was peripheral blood. The sequence was obtained from a woman in her sixties or seventies with COVID-19, enrolled during active disease. The CDR3 sequence: CASSLVGPYEQYF. The CDR3 nucleotides are TGTGCCAGCAGCTTGGTTGGCCCCTACGAGCAGTACTTC. The whole variable domain, filled in from reference TRBV5-6 and TRBJ2-7, reads DAGVTQSPTHLIKTRGQQVTLRCSPKSGHDTVSWYQQALGQGPQFIFQYYEEEERQRGNFPDRFSGHQFPNYSSELNVNALLLGDSALYLCASSLVGPYEQYFGPGTRLTVT.